These 7 T cell receptor beta chains came from one sample sequenced in a study of CD8+ T cells in alopecia areata. cDNA reverse transcribed from extracted RNA served as the sequencing template. Some clones are missing from TCRdb's copy, which holds only in-frame ones; the method was immunoSEQ multiplex PCR. The sample consists of some 88,000 clones, 44% of them appearing once. Noted treatment: oral pan-JAK inhibitor, 5-10 mg twice daily. The sequencing used CD8+ T cells sorted from blood, collected at week 24, from a patient treated with tofacitinib. The receptors derive from a human donor with alopecia areata.

The V gene is TRBV30, the J gene TRBJ2-1, with a tentative D call TRBD2 (5 bases). This CDR3 has 12 residues. V was cut by 0 bases and J by 12 bases, with 12 bases left in between. Germline CDR1 reads GTSNPN; CDR2 reads SVGIG (reference sequence). The CDR3 nucleotides are TGTGCCTGGAGTGTCCTGGCGGACTCGCAGTTCTTC. Translating it yields CAWSVLADSQFF. The full variable domain, with the rest looked up from reference TRBV30 and TRBJ2-1, is SQTIHQWPATLVQPVGSPLSLECTVEGTSNPNLYWYRQAAGRGLQLLFYSVGIGQISSEVPQNLSASRPQDRQFILSSKKLLLSDSGFYLCAWSVLADSQFFGPGTRLTVL.

The chain has TRBV19 and TRBJ2-1; the match to TRBD2 covers 8 bases. V lost 5 bases to trimming and J lost 0 bases; unmatched junction nucleotides: 6. The CDR3 is 16 residues long. Germline V gives CDR1 LNHDA, CDR2 SQIVND (reference sequence). In nucleotides, the CDR3 is TGTGCCAGTAGTGCACCCGGGACTAGCTCCTACAATGAGCAGTTCTTC. Protein product: CASSAPGTSSYNEQFF.

The genes are TRBV29-1 and TRBJ2-7; TRBD1 agrees at 7 bases. V lost 6 bases and J lost 2; bases outside the gene matches: 7. The CDR3 length is 13 residues. Germline V gene data show CDR1 as SQVTM and CDR2 as ANQGSEA. CDR3 sequence: CSVGSGQTYEQYF. For the CDR3, the DNA is TGCAGCGTCGGGTCGGGACAGACCTACGAGCAGTACTTC.

This clone was recorded a few times. V gene TRBV30 combines with J gene TRBJ1-1; D ambiguous. CDR3 length equals 14 residues. Trimming took off 4 bases at V and 6 bases at J, with 18 bases between the two ends. CDR1 and CDR2 (germline): GTSNPN, SVGIG (reference sequence). CDR3 region: CAWNLPGPTPEAFF. CDR3 nucleotides: TGTGCCTGGAATCTTCCGGGCCCGACGCCTGAAGCTTTCTTT. Full variable domain (remainder filled in from reference TRBV30 and TRBJ1-1): SQTIHQWPATLVQPVGSPLSLECTVEGTSNPNLYWYRQAAGRGLQLLFYSVGIGQISSEVPQNLSASRPQDRQFILSSKKLLLSDSGFYLCAWNLPGPTPEAFFGQGTRLTVV.

This chain links TRBV27 with TRBJ2-5; tentative D call: TRBD1 (5 bases). V was cut by 8 bases and J by 7 bases, with 11 bases left in between. The CDR3 sequence is 11 residues long. Germline V CDR1 and CDR2: MNHEY, SMNVEV (reference sequence). CDR3 residues: CASLGQGTQYF. The DNA for the CDR3 is TGTGCCAGCTTGGGTCAGGGGACCCAGTACTTC.

The rearrangement links TRBV27 to TRBJ2-7; 9 nucleotides align to TRBD2. CDR1 is MNHEY, CDR2 SMNVEV, per germline (reference sequence). J lost 4 bases, V lost 5 bases, and 6 bases had no gene match. The CDR3 length is 14 residues. The CDR3 sequence is CASSPSSGTYEQYF. Written as DNA, the CDR3 is TGTGCCAGCAGTCCTTCTAGCGGGACATACGAGCAGTACTTC.

This clone was detected a few times. V gene TRBV6-1 combines with J gene TRBJ1-1; D perhaps matches TRBD1 (5 bases). The V gene's germline CDR1 is MNHNS and CDR2 SASEGT. This CDR3 region has 15 residues. Trimming removed 4 bases from V and 6 bases from J, with 18 bases in between. In nucleotides, the CDR3 is TGTGCCAGCAGTGCCCGGGACTCGACAAACCCTGAAGCTTTCTTT. It specifies CASSARDSTNPEAFF.